What follows is one TCR beta chain and its context. Its antigen is as yet unknown. Other DNA sequences from this sample encode an identical CDR3 as well. Vbeta (60) and Jbeta (13) primers were used in the PCR. Produced via immunoSEQ multiplex PCR; TCRdb's table is partial and in-frame only. The table records roughly 110,000 clones, roughly three quarters of them present only once. This CDR3 is built from 14 residues. Germline V gene data show CDR1 as GTSNPN and CDR2 as SVGIG (reference sequence). V was pared by 0 bases and J by 0 bases, with 8 bases between. The sample originates from a study of cytomegalovirus exposure and HLA in healthy donors. The study, taken as a whole, reports: Roughly even sequencing depth across donors was the assumption behind the presence/absence analyses.

Sequencing was carried out using PBMCs. V gene TRBV30 combines with J gene TRBJ1-1; D remains unclear. The TCR originated in a woman aged 40 to 50 in good health and CMV-seropositive. The CDR3 reads CAWSVTSMNTEAFF. The CDR3 region has the DNA TGTGCCTGGAGTGTAACTAGCATGAACACTGAAGCTTTCTTT. The variable domain in full, with the rest retrieved from reference TRBV30 and TRBJ1-1, is SQTIHQWPATLVQPVGSPLSLECTVEGTSNPNLYWYRQAAGRGLQLLFYSVGIGQISSEVPQNLSASRPQDRQFILSSKKLLLSDSGFYLCAWSVTSMNTEAFFGQGTRLTVV.